The sequence of this T cell receptor (beta chain) was determined in a study of cytomegalovirus exposure and HLA in healthy donors. Study-wide results and caveats: TCR beta sequences reportedly predicted most subjects' HLA-A and HLA-B alleles accurately. Later analysis reportedly placed an Asian-associated ancestry cluster below the roughly 700-donor mean in N-insertions.

A word on this clone: Antigen specificity is unknown.

CDR3 size: 15 residues. Germline assignment: CDR1 SGHNT and CDR2 YYREEE (reference sequence). Trimming removed 3 bases at V and 2 bases at J, with 13 bases between. The PCR contained 60 Vbeta and 13 Jbeta primers. Only in-frame clones appear in the TCRdb table, and some are missing; sequencing was by immunoSEQ multiplex PCR. Among about 110,000 clones listed, about three quarters were seen once. This receptor was taken from a woman aged 55-70 years in good health and CMV-seropositive. Material: PBMCs. This chain connects TRBV5-4 to TRBJ2-3; TRBD2 might be the D (7 bases). This chain's CDR3 is CASSSAGHSTDTQYF. CDR3 in DNA: TGTGCCAGCAGCTCAGCGGGACACTCCACAGATACGCAGTATTTT.